This T cell receptor (beta chain) was sequenced in a study of CD8+CD57+ T cells in acquired aplastic anemia. Whole-study findings and limits: Statistical testing detected no significant gap in CD8+ Simpson's diversity between patients and controls.

Researchers used genomic DNA as the template to profile TCR beta VDJ and CDR3. TCRdb called the reads again in MiXCR, with one record for every CDR3 protein. The sample carries about 210,000 distinct CDR3 sequences, around 63% recorded once. This clonotype was observed many times. The target antigen is unknown. Sequencing was done on a sample of sorted CD4+, CD8+, or CD8+CD57+ T cells (not recorded which) from PBMCs. This receptor was identified in a human donor in good health.

Written as DNA, the CDR3 is TGTGCCAGCAGGTTCGGAGGTGAAGCTTTCTTT. Translated, it gives CASRFGGEAFF. The chain uses TRBV6-5 and TRBJ1-1; D not certain. The V and J ends lost 6 bases and 7 bases respectively, with 9 bases between them. In germline, CDR1 is MNHEY, CDR2 SVGAGI. The CDR3 is made up of 11 amino acids.